Listed below are T cell receptor beta chains from one sample, sequenced in a study of post-analysis software for immune sequencing data. Via MiXCR, TCRdb re-called the PCR reads, giving one row per CDR3 protein. This sample has fewer than 850,000 distinct CDR3 sequences, with 25% to 30% found just once. Sequencing was performed on blood. The receptors were gathered from a girl aged 5-17 years with multiple sclerosis. Both conserved end residues are part of each CDR3. Each record gives: V gene, D gene, clone size, J gene, CDR3 DNA, CDR3 protein. A D gene is named only where the DNA matches it firmly. Size is omitted from some rows. Given values are once, few, many or a class for expanded clones.

>TRBV27|NA|few|TRBJ2-7
TGTGCCAGCAGCCTACAGGGTCTCAGGGGCCAGTACTTC
CASSLQGLRGQYF
>TRBV20-1|TRBD1|NA|TRBJ1-4
TGCAGTGCTGGCAGGGGGCGAGGGGGTAATGAAAAACTGTTTTTT
CSAGRGRGGNEKLFF
>TRBV12-3/TRBV12-4|NA|NA|TRBJ2-3
TGTGCCAGCAGCCATCTCCTTAGGGCAGATACGCAGTATTTT
CASSHLLRADTQYF
>TRBV7-9|TRBD1|NA|TRBJ2-5
TGTGCCAGCAGCGGGCGGACAGGGTCGTGGACCCAGTACTTC
CASSGRTGSWTQYF
>TRBV11-2|NA|NA|TRBJ2-7
TGTGCCAGCAGCTTAGGGAGAGGGGTAGGGTACGAGCAGTACTTC
CASSLGRGVGYEQYF
>TRBV29-1|NA|few|TRBJ2-5
TGCAGCGTGGGGCTCGGCTCTCCGGGGTACAATGGGCAGTACTTC
CSVGLGSPGYNGQYF
>TRBV7-2|NA|NA|TRBJ2-5
TGTGCCAGCACATATGGCCCCCCAGAGACCCAGTACTTC
CASTYGPPETQYF
>TRBV5-1|NA|few|TRBJ1-6
TGCGCCAGCAATGTTGATAGTCGTTCACCCCTCCACTTT
CASNVDSRSPLHF
>TRBV20-1|NA|NA|TRBJ1-5
TGCAGTGCAAGAGCGGGTTCTCGGAGCAATCAGCCCCAGCATTTT
CSARAGSRSNQPQHF
>TRBV11-2|NA|NA|TRBJ1-1
TGTGCCAGCAGCCGCAGCCACCTGGGGGTCGCTGAAGCTTTCTTT
CASSRSHLGVAEAFF
>TRBV7-2|NA|NA|TRBJ2-1
TGTGCCAGCAGCTCAGGGGGGGTAGGGGCTGTTTACAATGAGCAGTTCTTC
CASSSGGVGAVYNEQFF
>TRBV11-2|NA|NA|TRBJ2-1
TGTGCCAGCAGCTTACGCAGACCTTCGTCCTACAATGAGCAGTGGCGGGTGGGGAATGAGCAGTGCTTC
CASSLRRPSSYNEQWRVGNEQCF
>TRBV27|NA|few|TRBJ2-7
TGTGCCAGCAGCCTCAGGACGGGCGCGGTCCACGAGCAGTACTTC
CASSLRTGAVHEQYF
>TRBV29-1|NA|NA|TRBJ1-2
TGCAGCGTTGAAGAAGGGGTAGGTCTTCCGTATGGCTACACCTTC
CSVEEGVGLPYGYTF
>TRBV20-1|TRBD2|NA|TRBJ2-5
TGCAGTGCTACCTCCTCCTCAGGGACACTAGCGGGAGGAAACCAAGAGACCCAGTACTTC
CSATSSSGTLAGGNQETQYF
>TRBV20-1|TRBD2|many|TRBJ2-7
TGCAGTGCTAGTTCCCTATGGGTGAGCGGGATCTACGAGCAGTACTTC
CSASSLWVSGIYEQYF
>TRBV7-2|NA|many|TRBJ1-2
TGTGCCAGCAGCTTAGGCGGCGACAGCTATGGCTACACCTTC
CASSLGGDSYGYTF
>TRBV2|NA|few|TRBJ2-1
TGTGCCAGCAGTGAACTGGGGGGCAATGAGCAGTTCTTC
CASSELGGNEQFF
>TRBV29-1|NA|NA|TRBJ1-1
TGCAGCGCTGAAGGCAGGGCGGATGAAGCTTTCTTT
CSAEGRADEAFF
>TRBV3-1|NA|NA|TRBJ1-5
TGTGCCAGCAGCCTCCGGACACACAATCAGCCCCAGCATTTT
CASSLRTHNQPQHF
>TRBV5-1|TRBD2|NA|TRBJ2-1
TGCGCCTGCAGCCCGGGACTAGCGGGAGGCCCCCAATCCTACAATGAGCAGTTCTTC
CACSPGLAGGPQSYNEQFF
>TRBV29-1|NA|NA|TRBJ1-2
TGCAGCGTTGAAGATCTATTCGGGTACGGCTACACCTTC
CSVEDLFGYGYTF
>TRBV18|NA|few|TRBJ1-5
TGTGCCAGCTCACCACCAGGGGCGGGCGATCAGCCCCAGCATTTT
CASSPPGAGDQPQHF
>TRBV27|NA|few|TRBJ2-1
TGTGCCAGCGGGCCAAATGAGCAGTTCTTC
CASGPNEQFF
>TRBV27|NA|few|TRBJ2-7
TGTGCCAGCAGTTTATTCTTCGCCCGGACATCCTACGAGCAGTACTTC
CASSLFFARTSYEQYF
>TRBV19|NA|NA|TRBJ2-7
TGTGCCAGTAACCGACCGGGGTACTCCTACGAGCAGTACTTC
CASNRPGYSYEQYF
>TRBV20-1|NA|many|TRBJ2-7
TGCAGTGCTGGCCGTGGGAGTTTCTACGAGCAGTACTTC
CSAGRGSFYEQYF
>TRBV28|NA|NA|TRBJ2-5
TGTGCCAGCAGTTTATCGGGACTGACCCAAGAGACCCAGTACTTC
CASSLSGLTQETQYF
>TRBV6-5|TRBD2|NA|TRBJ2-2
TGTGCCAGCAGTTACCACGGACTAGCGGGAGCCGGGGAGCTGTTTTTT
CASSYHGLAGAGELFF
>TRBV5-1|NA|few|TRBJ2-1
TGCGCCAGCAGCCCTGTTGGGGGGCGATACAATGAGCAGTTCTTC
CASSPVGGRYNEQFF
>TRBV7-2|NA|few|TRBJ2-4
TGTGCCAGCAGCTTATCCTATGGGGGAGCCAAAAACATTCAGTACTTC
CASSLSYGGAKNIQYF
>TRBV5-6|TRBD1|NA|TRBJ2-1
TGTGCCAGCAGCTACCTTACAGGGGGCCTCTACAATGAGCAGTTCTTC
CASSYLTGGLYNEQFF
>TRBV5-5|NA|NA|TRBJ1-5
TGTGCCAGCAGCTTGGGGCAGGGTGTCCAGCCCCAGCATTTT
CASSLGQGVQPQHF